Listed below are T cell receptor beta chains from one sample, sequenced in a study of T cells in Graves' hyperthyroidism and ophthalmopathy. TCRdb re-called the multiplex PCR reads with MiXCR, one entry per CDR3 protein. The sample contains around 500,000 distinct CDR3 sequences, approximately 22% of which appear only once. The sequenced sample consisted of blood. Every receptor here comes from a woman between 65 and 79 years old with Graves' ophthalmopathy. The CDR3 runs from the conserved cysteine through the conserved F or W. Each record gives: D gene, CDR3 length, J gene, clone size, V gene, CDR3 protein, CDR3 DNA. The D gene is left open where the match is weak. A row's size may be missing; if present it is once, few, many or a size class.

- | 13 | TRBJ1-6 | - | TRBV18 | CASSLGTVSPLHF | TGTGCCAGCTCACTCGGGACCGTTTCACCCCTCCACTTT
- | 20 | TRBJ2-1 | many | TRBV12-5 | CASGLQPLQASVGSYNEQFF | TGTGCTAGTGGTTTGCAACCACTTCAGGCTAGCGTAGGCTCCTACAATGAGCAGTTCTTC
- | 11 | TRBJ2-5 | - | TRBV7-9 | CAWVSQETQYF | TGTGCCTGGGTATCCCAAGAGACCCAGTACTTC
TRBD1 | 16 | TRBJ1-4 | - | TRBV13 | CASSTTPGQGRGKLFF | TGTGCCAGCAGCACCACCCCGGGACAGGGGAGGGGAAAACTGTTTTTT
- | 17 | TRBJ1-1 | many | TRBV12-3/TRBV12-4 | CASTQRGGAGVGTEAFF | TGTGCCAGCACCCAACGGGGGGGCGCGGGGGTTGGCACTGAAGCTTTCTTT
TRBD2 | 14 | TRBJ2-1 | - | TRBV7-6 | CASGLLAGGIEQFF | TGTGCCAGCGGGCTACTAGCGGGAGGTATTGAGCAGTTCTTC
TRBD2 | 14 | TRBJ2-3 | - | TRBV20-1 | CSARGAGVVDTQYF | TGCAGTGCTAGGGGAGCGGGAGTGGTAGATACGCAGTATTTT
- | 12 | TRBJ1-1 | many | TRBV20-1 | CSARAGRSEAFF | TGCAGTGCTAGAGCAGGGAGGTCTGAAGCTTTCTTT
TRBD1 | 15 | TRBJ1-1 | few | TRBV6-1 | CASSPRQGWDTEAFF | TGTGCCAGCAGCCCAAGACAGGGTTGGGACACTGAAGCTTTCTTT
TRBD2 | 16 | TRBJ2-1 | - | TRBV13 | CASSGPGLGLRNEQFF | TGTGCCAGCAGCGGACCGGGACTAGGCCTCCGCAATGAGCAGTTCTTC
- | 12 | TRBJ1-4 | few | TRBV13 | CASSLRYEKLFF | TGTGCCAGCAGCTTAAGATATGAAAAACTGTTTTTT
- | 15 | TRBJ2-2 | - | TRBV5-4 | CASSLAVANTGELFF | TGTGCCAGCAGCTTGGCGGTCGCGAACACCGGGGAGCTGTTTTTT
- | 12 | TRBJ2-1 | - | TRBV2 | CASAPGNNEQFF | TGTGCCAGCGCCCCGGGGAACAATGAGCAGTTCTTC
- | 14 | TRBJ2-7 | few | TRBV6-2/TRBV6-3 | CASNTGRTSREQYF | TGTGCCAGCAACACGGGCAGGACTTCTCGAGAGCAGTACTTC
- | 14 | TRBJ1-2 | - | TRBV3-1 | CASSQEGGFYGYTF | TGTGCCAGCAGCCAAGAGGGGGGGTTCTATGGCTACACCTTC
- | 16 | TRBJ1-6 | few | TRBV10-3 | CAISAARGALNSPLHF | TGTGCCATCAGTGCTGCAAGGGGCGCCCTCAATTCACCCCTCCACTTT
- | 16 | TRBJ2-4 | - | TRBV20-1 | CSAPDSPGVNRDIQYF | TGCAGTGCTCCAGATTCCCCAGGGGTAAATAGGGACATTCAGTACTTC
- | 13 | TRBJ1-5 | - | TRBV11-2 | CASSSDRSQPQHF | TGTGCCAGCAGCTCTGACAGAAGTCAGCCCCAGCATTTT